This T cell receptor beta chain was observed in a study of multiple sclerosis patients with progressive multifocal leukoencephalopathy. Findings and caveats of the study: It is unclear whether the findings reflect JC virus infection or general immunocompromise. PML-onset expanded TRB clones were detectable before and during natalizumab therapy.

The time point here: around eleven months of natalizumab therapy. CDR3 length: 14 amino acids. Losses at the gene ends were 6 bases for V and 4 bases for J; bases not matched to a gene: 5. Germline CDR1 SQVTM, CDR2 ANQGSEA. Libraries were prepared by immunoSEQ multiplex PCR; TCRdb keeps only in-frame clonotypes and omits some of them. This repertoire shows about 25,000 clones, more than 85% found once; its top ten account for 2% to 2.5%. Details on this clone: No antigen is known for it.

This specimen consisted of PBMCs, obtained from a patient treated with natalizumab. The chain links TRBV29-1 to TRBJ1-3, with 11 bases matching TRBD1. This clonotype was obtained from a man aged 25 to 40 with multiple sclerosis. CDR3 residues: CSVGTGGNGNTIYF. The CDR3 nucleotides read TGCAGCGTGGGGACAGGGGGGAACGGAAACACCATATATTTT.